This T cell receptor beta chain was recorded in a study of CXCR3-negative and CXCR3-positive naive CD8 T cells. Study-wide findings and caveats: With CXCR3 expression partially decreased after cryopreservation, most assays relied on fresh PBMCs. CXCR3-positive naive cells had more hydrophobic TRB CDR3s than CXCR3-negative naive cells.

A CD45RO-CCR7+CD27+CD95- profile was what naive CD8+ T cells displayed. CDR3 length: 13 amino acids. Germline V gene sequence: CDR1 MNHEY, CDR2 SVGAGI. It was by 5' RACE with UMI labels that the TRB cDNA libraries were prepared. TCRdb re-called the 5' RACE reads and shows each CDR3 protein once, DNA omitted. The sample spans about 150,000 distinct CDR3 sequences; the ten largest clones claim 0.45% to 0.55%. Concerning this clonotype itself: Its matching antigen is unknown.

The sample comprised naive CXCR3+ CD8+ T cells from blood. Subset given: CD45RO-CCR7+CD27+CD95- naive CD8+ T cells expressing CXCR3 (TNR3+). The chain is built from TRBV6-5 and TRBJ2-5; TCRdb returns TRBD1, unconfirmable since there is no DNA. This clonotype was obtained from a human donor in good health. Some clones in this sample may be carry-over from other donors' samples. Here the CDR3 reads CASTQQGRETQYF.